The 26 T cell receptor beta chains reported below all come from one sample, sequenced in a study of shared clonotypes between healthy human individuals. The assay was immunoSEQ multiplex PCR, and TCRdb's table has in-frame clones only and misses some. The data show some 2 million clones, approximately 94% seen once. Naive CD8 cells comprised CD45RO-negative, CCR7-positively selected cells, excluding terminally differentiated effector memory CD45RA+ cells. The material sequenced was naive CD8+ T cells sorted from blood. Source of these receptors: a man between 18 and 35 years old in good health.

This sequence joins TRBV4-3 and TRBJ2-5, with no clear D. V was pared by 0 bases and J by 0 bases, with 8 bases between. The CDR3 is 15 residues long. Germline-derived CDR1 and CDR2 are LGHNA and YSLEER. In nucleotides, the CDR3 is TGCGCCAGCAGCCAAGATGGGGTTAACCAAGAGACCCAGTACTTC. This encodes CASSQDGVNQETQYF.

The chain is built from TRBV9 and TRBJ1-1, with 7 bases that match TRBD1. CDR1 and CDR2 from the germline V gene are SGDLS and YYNGEE. V dropped 4 bases and J dropped 1; count of bases not matched to a gene: 4. The CDR3 extends over 14 amino acids. CDR3 residues: CASSSGQENTEAFF. Written as DNA, the CDR3 is TGTGCCAGCAGCTCCGGACAGGAGAACACTGAAGCTTTCTTT. Looking up the rest from reference TRBV9 and TRBJ1-1 gives the full variable domain: DSGVTQTPKHLITATGQRVTLRCSPRSGDLSVYWYQQSLDQGLQFLIQYYNGEERAKGNILERFSAQQFPDLHSELNLSSLELGDSALYFCASSSGQENTEAFFGQGTRLTVV.

A remark on this clone: At the DNA level, this CDR3 is encoded by other sequences in the same sample as well. The chain has TRBV27 and TRBJ1-1; no definite D call. The CDR3 is made up of 14 amino acids. Per germline, CDR1 MNHEY and CDR2 SMNVEV (reference sequence). V lost 1 base and J lost 0, with 6 bases in between. The CDR3 region is CASSLFALNTEAFF. The CDR3 nucleotides read TGTGCCAGCAGTTTATTTGCTCTGAACACTGAAGCTTTCTTT.

The V gene is TRBV15, the J gene TRBJ1-6, with 8 bases identical to TRBD1. V was pared by 0 bases and J by 7 bases, with 8 bases of the junction left unmatched. The germline gives CDR1 LNHNV, CDR2 YYDKDF (reference sequence). CDR3 size: 17 residues. CDR3: CATSRDLPGQGNSPLHF. CDR3 nucleotide sequence: TGTGCCACCAGCAGAGACCTACCTGGACAGGGAAATTCACCCCTCCACTTT.

The gene calls are TRBV5-4 and TRBJ2-4; D gene unclear. This CDR3 contains 14 residues. Germline lookup yields CDR1 SGHNT and CDR2 YYREEE (reference sequence). V was cut by 0 bases and J by 7 bases, with 11 bases left in between. CDR3 protein: CASSLDSMGNIQYF. The CDR3 DNA sequence: TGTGCCAGCAGCTTGGATTCGATGGGGAACATTCAGTACTTC.

The V call is TRBV4-1, the J call TRBJ2-1, with TRBD2 identical over 11 bases. Unmatched junction bases numbered 7, after V lost 3 bases and J lost 6 bases. The CDR3 spans 16 residues. Germline-derived CDR1 and CDR2 are MGHRA and YSYEKL. The CDR3 sequence is CASSHYSGGEINEQFF. DNA for the CDR3: TGCGCCAGCAGCCACTATAGCGGGGGGGAAATCAATGAGCAGTTCTTC.

In DNA, the CDR3 is TGTGCCAGCAGCCCGATGGGGGGGATGGAGACCCAGTACTTC. Residues: CASSPMGGMETQYF. This chain joins TRBV6-5 and TRBJ2-5, with 7 bases fitting TRBD2. Unmatched junction bases numbered 9, after V lost 6 bases and J lost 5 bases. The CDR3 consists of 14 residues. The germline V gene encodes CDR1 MNHEY and CDR2 SVGAGI.

This chain uses TRBV19 with TRBJ1-6; tentative D call: TRBD1 (6 bases). There are 16 residues in the CDR3. V gave up 5 bases and J gave up 4 bases, with 15 bases separating them. In germline, CDR1 is LNHDA, CDR2 SQIVND (reference sequence). The CDR3, as DNA: TGTGCCAGTAGTCCCTTCCAGGGGTCGTATAATTCACCCCTCCACTTT. Translated, it gives CASSPFQGSYNSPLHF.

This clone appeared a single time. The chain is built from TRBV19 and TRBJ2-7; 9 nucleotides agree with TRBD2. CDR3 length: 14 residues. Germline V gives CDR1 LNHDA, CDR2 SQIVND (reference sequence). V lost 5 bases to trimming and J lost 7 bases; unmatched junction nucleotides: 9. In DNA, the CDR3 is TGTGCCAGTAGTTGGCGGGAGGGCCTAGGGGAGCAGTACTTC. It codes for CASSWREGLGEQYF.

This chain connects TRBV6-5 to TRBJ2-7; 7 bases map to TRBD1. The junction had 5 bases not matched to a gene; V was cut back by 6 bases and J by 6 bases. The CDR3 consists of 12 residues. In germline, CDR1 is MNHEY, CDR2 SVGAGI. In DNA, the CDR3 is TGTGCCAGCAGCCCGACAGGGTTCGAGCAGTACTTC. This sequence encodes CASSPTGFEQYF.

The chain joins TRBV6-5 to TRBJ2-3; TRBD1 matches 11 bases. CDR1 is MNHEY and CDR2 is SVGAGI in the germline V gene. The V gene end was trimmed by 5 bases and the J gene end by 4 bases; junction bases not matched to a gene: 5. CDR3 length: 15 amino acids. The CDR3: CASSNGQGAADTQYF. CDR3 sequence (DNA): TGTGCCAGCAGTAACGGACAGGGGGCAGCAGATACGCAGTATTTT.

A remark on this clone: Other DNA sequences of this sample code for an identical CDR3. The genes are TRBV5-5 and TRBJ2-7, with 8 bases aligning to TRBD1. CDR1 and CDR2 (germline): SGHKS, YYEKEE (reference sequence). The CDR3 is 14 residues long. Unmatched junction bases numbered 3, after V lost 0 bases and J lost 4 bases. CDR3 loop: CASSLGQGAYEQYF. CDR3 nucleotide sequence: TGTGCCAGCAGCTTGGGGCAGGGGGCTTACGAGCAGTACTTC.

The table lists this clone with a few counts. The identical CDR3 is also encoded by other nucleotide sequences in the sample. The chain combines TRBV7-9 with TRBJ2-7, with D hard to call. CDR1 and CDR2 (germline): SEHNR, FQNEAQ (reference sequence). Trimming cost V 0 bases and J 5 bases, with 2 bases left between them. This CDR3 region has 11 residues. The DNA of the CDR3 is TGTGCCAGCAGCTTAGCGAACGAGCAGTACTTC. Protein: CASSLANEQYF.

The chain is built from TRBV6-1 and TRBJ1-5; D is undetermined. The germline V and J ends were trimmed by 4 bases and 5 bases, with 9 bases remaining between them. The CDR3 sequence is 13 residues long. The V gene's germline CDR1 is MNHNS and CDR2 SASEGT. CDR3 in amino acids: CASSGGLDQPQHF. The CDR3 DNA follows: TGTGCCAGCAGTGGAGGACTGGATCAGCCCCAGCATTTT.

The CDR3 DNA is TGCGCCAGCGGGGACAGGGCTGAAAAACTGTTTTTT. Amino acids: CASGDRAEKLFF. The gene calls are TRBV10-1 and TRBJ1-4; 9 positions match TRBD1. The CDR3 is 12 amino acids. Germline trimming cut 8 bases from V and 7 bases from J; bases unmatched to any gene: 2. Germline CDR1 WNHNN, CDR2 SYGVQD (reference sequence).

This clone was detected only once. The V call is TRBV5-1, the J call TRBJ1-3; D gene unclear. V lost 5 bases to trimming and J lost 0 bases, with 15 bases between them. Germline V CDR1 and CDR2: SGHRS, YFSETQ. The CDR3 is made up of 16 amino acids. The CDR3 region has the DNA TGCGCCAGCAGTGAGGACGGGCCCACCTCTGGAAACACCATATATTTT. Translation: CASSEDGPTSGNTIYF. Drawing the rest from reference TRBV5-1 and TRBJ1-3, the complete variable domain is KAGVTQTPRYLIKTRGQQVTLSCSPISGHRSVSWYQQTPGQGLQFLFEYFSETQRNKGNFPGRFSGRQFSNSRSEMNVSTLELGDSALYLCASSEDGPTSGNTIYFGEGSWLTVV.

The chain links TRBV19 to TRBJ1-6; no definite D call. This CDR3 is built from 12 residues. Trimming took off 9 bases at V and 11 bases at J, with 14 bases between the two ends. The germline gives CDR1 LNHDA, CDR2 SQIVND (reference sequence). This CDR3 is CASSTSLPPLHF. The DNA of the CDR3 is TGTGCCAGCTCTACCTCACTCCCACCCCTCCACTTT.

This clone was found once. V gene TRBV19 combines with J gene TRBJ2-7; 7 nucleotides match TRBD1. V lost 1 base, J lost 6 bases, and 15 bases stayed unmatched. In germline, CDR1 is LNHDA, CDR2 SQIVND (reference sequence). There are 17 residues in the CDR3. The CDR3 DNA reads as TGTGCCAGTAGTATAGTGTTTCTGGAGACAGGGACGGTCGAGCAGTACTTC. It yields the protein CASSIVFLETGTVEQYF.

V is TRBV6-1 and J is TRBJ2-7; possible D gene TRBD2, 7 bases. Germline CDR1 is MNHNS and CDR2 is SASEGT. This CDR3 spans 17 amino acids. V was clipped by 0 bases and J by 1 base, with 16 bases between them. CDR3: CASSEAPGGRFSYEQYF. The CDR3, as DNA: TGTGCCAGCAGTGAAGCCCCCGGGGGGCGGTTTTCCTACGAGCAGTACTTC.

For this clone: The same CDR3 is also encoded by other DNA sequences in this sample. The chain recombines TRBV7-9 with TRBJ1-4; TRBD1 is a possible D gene (5 bases). V was shortened by 4 bases and J by 3 bases, with 9 bases between the two germline ends. CDR1 is SEHNR and CDR2 is FQNEAQ in the germline V gene (reference sequence). The CDR3 runs to 14 residues. As DNA, the CDR3 is TGTGCCAGCAGCTCCGGGGGTTCTAATGAAAAACTGTTTTTT. The encoded protein is CASSSGGSNEKLFF. The whole variable domain, remainder taken from reference TRBV7-9 and TRBJ1-4, is DTGVSQNPRHKITKRGQNVTFRCDPISEHNRLYWYRQTLGQGPEFLTYFQNEAQLEKSRLLSDRFSAERPKGSFSTLEIQRTEQGDSAMYLCASSSGGSNEKLFFGSGTQLSVL.

Remarks on this clone: One junction end disagrees with the germline gene, perhaps due to a read error. V gene TRBV19 combines with J gene TRBJ1-1; no firm D call. There are 13 residues in the CDR3. Looked up from germline, CDR1 is LNHDA and CDR2 is SQIVND (reference sequence). The CDR3 sequence is CASSMSIPELAVF. The CDR3 region has the DNA TGTGCCAGTAGTATGTCTATCCCGGAACTAGCAGTCTTT.

This chain joins TRBV5-1 and TRBJ2-7; 9 bases are a match to TRBD1. The CDR3 extends over 18 amino acids. V dropped 1 base and J dropped 5; count of bases not matched to a gene: 16. Germline V gene sequence: CDR1 SGHRS, CDR2 YFSETQ. The CDR3 sequence is CASSLRPGTGIPENEQYF. Here the CDR3 DNA reads TGCGCCAGCAGCTTGCGGCCGGGGACAGGGATTCCCGAGAACGAGCAGTACTTC.

This sequence joins TRBV6-5 and TRBJ2-3, with 9 bases fitting TRBD2. V was pared by 2 bases and J by 4 bases, with 7 bases of the junction left unmatched. Germline CDR1 is MNHEY and CDR2 is SVGAGI. CDR3 size: 16 residues. DNA of the CDR3: TGTGCCAGCAGTTACGAGGGACTAGCAACTCCAGATACGCAGTATTTT. Its protein is CASSYEGLATPDTQYF.

The chain links TRBV7-6 to TRBJ2-7; 9 nucleotides agree with TRBD2. The length of the CDR3 is 16 residues. Germline lookup yields CDR1 SGHVS and CDR2 FNYEAQ. V trimming: 1 base; J trimming: 3 bases; junction bases outside the gene matches: 7. The DNA of the CDR3 is TGTGCCAGCAGCTTAGAGGCTACTAGCGGGCTCTACGAGCAGTACTTC. Its protein is CASSLEATSGLYEQYF.

On this clone itself: Other DNA sequences in the sample encode the same CDR3. The chain has TRBV11-2 and TRBJ2-5, with 12 bases aligning to TRBD2. This CDR3 is 15 amino acids long. Germline values: CDR1 SGHAT, CDR2 FQNNGV. The J segment lost 4 bases and the V segment lost 1 base, leaving 1 base of the junction unmatched. The CDR3 region is CASSLGGLAGETQYF. CDR3 DNA sequence: TGTGCCAGCAGCTTAGGGGGACTAGCGGGAGAGACCCAGTACTTC.

The chain joins TRBV27 to TRBJ1-4; D ambiguous. The CDR3 contains 15 residues. V was trimmed by 0 bases and J by 5 bases, leaving 10 bases between them. Germline V CDR1 and CDR2: MNHEY, SMNVEV (reference sequence). The CDR3 protein is CASSLSDGLNEKLFF. DNA for the CDR3: TGTGCCAGCAGTTTATCAGACGGCCTAAATGAAAAACTGTTTTTT.